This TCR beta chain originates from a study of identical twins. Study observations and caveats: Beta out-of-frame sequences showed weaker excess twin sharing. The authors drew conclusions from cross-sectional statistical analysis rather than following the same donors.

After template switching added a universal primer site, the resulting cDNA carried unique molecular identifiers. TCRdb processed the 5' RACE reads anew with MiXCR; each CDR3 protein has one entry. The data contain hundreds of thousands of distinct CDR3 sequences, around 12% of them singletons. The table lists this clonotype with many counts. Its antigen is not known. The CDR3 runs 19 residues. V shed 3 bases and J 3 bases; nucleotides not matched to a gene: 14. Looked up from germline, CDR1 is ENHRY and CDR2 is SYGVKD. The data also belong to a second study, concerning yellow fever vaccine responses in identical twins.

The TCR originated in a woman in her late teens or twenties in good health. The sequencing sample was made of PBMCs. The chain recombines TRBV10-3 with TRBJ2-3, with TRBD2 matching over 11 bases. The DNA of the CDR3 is TGTGCCATCAGTGACCCCCGTAGCGGGCTAGCGGGGGGTACAGATACGCAGTATTTT. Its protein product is CAISDPRSGLAGGTDTQYF.